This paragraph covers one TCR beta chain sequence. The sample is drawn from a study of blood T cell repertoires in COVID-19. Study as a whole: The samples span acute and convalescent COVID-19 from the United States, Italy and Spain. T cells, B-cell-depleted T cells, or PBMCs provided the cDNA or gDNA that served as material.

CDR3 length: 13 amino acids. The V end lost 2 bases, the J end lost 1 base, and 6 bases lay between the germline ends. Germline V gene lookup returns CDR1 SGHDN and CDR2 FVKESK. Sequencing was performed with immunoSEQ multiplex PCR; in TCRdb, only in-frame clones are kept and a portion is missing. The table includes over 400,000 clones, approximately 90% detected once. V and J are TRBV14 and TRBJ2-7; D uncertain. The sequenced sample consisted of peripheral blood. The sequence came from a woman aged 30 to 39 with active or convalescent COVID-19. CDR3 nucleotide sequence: TGTGCCAGCAGCCAATCTGTTTCCTACGAGCAGTACTTC. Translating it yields CASSQSVSYEQYF. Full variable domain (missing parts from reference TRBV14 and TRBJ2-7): EAGVTQFPSHSVIEKGQTVTLRCDPISGHDNLYWYRRVMGKEIKFLLHFVKESKQDESGMPNNRFLAERTGGTYSTLKVQPAELEDSGVYFCASSQSVSYEQYFGPGTRLTVT.